This T cell receptor beta chain was recorded in a study of radiation and T cells in renal cell carcinoma. Germline assignment: CDR1 KGHSH and CDR2 LQKENI. Trimming took off 6 bases at V and 5 bases at J, with 11 bases between the two ends. CDR3 length: 14 residues. The count of this clone is one. Its specificity is not known. Stated time point: blood 2 weeks post-SBRT. Indicated treatment: 15 Gy SBRT to primary tumor, nephrectomy 4 weeks later. Blood was sampled at baseline, 2 weeks and 4 weeks after SBRT. Repertoires were generated with immunoSEQ multiplex PCR, while TCRdb's copy carries only in-frame clones and drops some. The sample has roughly 130,000 clones, 88% seen once; the top ten hold about 5.6%. Overall study results and limits: From baseline, blood top tumor clonotypes peaked at 2 weeks post-radiation.

The sample here was blood, taken from a patient whose treatment included radiotherapy and nephrectomy. The TCR originated in a woman between 70 and 85 years old with renal cell carcinoma. The chain carries TRBV18 and TRBJ1-6; a possible D gene is TRBD1 (5 bases). The CDR3 nucleotides read TGTGCCAGCTCCCCGACAGTGGATAATTCACCCCTCCACTTT. This codes for CASSPTVDNSPLHF.